These 12 T cell receptor beta chains came from one sample sequenced in a study of technical replicates of blood from a handful of donors. The method was immunoSEQ multiplex PCR; TCRdb's version includes in-frame clones alone and lacks a portion of them. The data hold about 100,000 clones, with approximately 96% observed a single time. Sequenced material: T cells isolated from PBMCs. The origin of the receptors is a human donor in good health.

The gene calls are TRBV7-6 and TRBJ2-3, with a weak D call TRBD1 (6 bases). The CDR3 totals 17 residues. Trimming took 1 base from V and 1 from J, leaving 15 bases between them. Germline V gene data show CDR1 as SGHVS and CDR2 as FNYEAQ. CDR3 nucleotide sequence: TGTGCCAGCAGCTTAGAGGGGTGGACAGTAGGCACAGATACGCAGTATTTT. Its protein is CASSLEGWTVGTDTQYF.

The rearrangement links TRBV5-1 to TRBJ2-1, with 12 bases that match TRBD2. The CDR3 has 19 residues. V dropped 1 base and J dropped 0; count of bases not matched to a gene: 8. Looked up from germline, CDR1 is SGHRS and CDR2 is YFSETQ. DNA for the CDR3: TGCGCCAGCAGCTTGTACGGGACTAGCGGGCCGAGCTCCTACAATGAGCAGTTCTTC. As protein: CASSLYGTSGPSSYNEQFF.

The chain has TRBV5-8 and TRBJ2-1, with D unresolved. This CDR3 spans 11 amino acids. Trimming pared 1 base from V and 9 bases from J, leaving 5 bases between. The germline CDR1 and CDR2 sequences are SGHTS and YDEGEE. In DNA, the CDR3 is TGTGCCAGCAGCTTGCGAGGTGAGCAGTTCTTC. Translated: CASSLRGEQFF.

The V call is TRBV6-6, the J call TRBJ1-1, with D unresolved. The CDR3 spans 11 residues. Germline lookup yields CDR1 MNHNY and CDR2 SVGAGI (reference sequence). V was shortened by 7 bases and J by 0 bases, with 3 bases between the two germline ends. The CDR3 sequence is CASTMNTEAFF. The CDR3 DNA sequence: TGTGCCAGCACCATGAACACTGAAGCTTTCTTT.

This CDR3 reads CASSAGTSGFYEQYF. CDR3 nucleotides: TGTGCCAGCAGCGCCGGGACTAGCGGGTTTTACGAGCAGTACTTC. V is TRBV5-4 and J is TRBJ2-7; 12 bases are shared with TRBD2. The trim removed 4 bases at V and 4 bases at J, leaving 6 bases unmatched. CDR1 is SGHNT, CDR2 YYREEE, per germline (reference sequence). This CDR3 region has 15 residues.

This clone was observed once. This sequence joins TRBV7-3 and TRBJ2-2, with D maybe TRBD1 (6 bases). V lost 8 bases and J lost 5, with 15 bases in between. The CDR3 is 14 amino acids. Germline values: CDR1 SGHTA, CDR2 FQGTGA. The CDR3 region is CASSRGTGTGELFF. The CDR3 nucleotides are TGTGCCAGCTCCCGAGGAACAGGGACCGGGGAGCTGTTTTTT.

The chain carries TRBV5-1 and TRBJ2-1; D is perhaps TRBD2 (5 bases). CDR3 length: 13 amino acids. Trimming took off 1 base at V and 6 bases at J, with 8 bases between the two ends. The germline gives CDR1 SGHRS, CDR2 YFSETQ. CDR3 protein: CASSLREGNEQFF. The CDR3 region has the DNA TGCGCCAGCAGCTTGAGAGAGGGCAATGAGCAGTTCTTC.

The CDR3 region has the DNA TGCGCCAGCAGTGATGCTCCGGGACAGGGATGGACCGGGGAGCTGTTTTTT. Amino acid sequence: CASSDAPGQGWTGELFF. The chain recombines TRBV10-1 with TRBJ2-2; the match to TRBD1 covers 9 bases. CDR1 WNHNN and CDR2 SYGVQD come from the germline V gene (reference sequence). The CDR3 runs 17 residues. The trim removed 3 bases at V and 5 bases at J, leaving 10 bases unmatched.

The V and J genes are TRBV7-9 and TRBJ2-7, with 12 positions matching TRBD2. V trimming: 5 bases; J trimming: 3 bases; junction bases outside the gene matches: 5. Germline values: CDR1 SEHNR, CDR2 FQNEAQ (reference sequence). The CDR3 loop spans 15 amino acids. The CDR3 loop is CASSRTSGEIYEQYF. CDR3 sequence (DNA): TGTGCCAGCAGCCGGACTAGCGGGGAAATCTACGAGCAGTACTTC.

The chain combines TRBV7-9 with TRBJ1-5; D unclear. This CDR3 spans 16 amino acids. Trimming cost V 6 bases and J 2 bases, with 17 bases left between them. Germline V gene sequence: CDR1 SEHNR, CDR2 FQNEAQ (reference sequence). This CDR3 reads CASSTAGGGGNQPQHF. In nucleotides, the CDR3 is TGTGCCAGCAGTACAGCGGGAGGAGGTGGCAATCAGCCCCAGCATTTT.

The rearrangement uses TRBV10-2 and TRBJ2-1; 7 positions agree with TRBD1. CDR3 length: 15 amino acids. After removal of 8 bases from V and 4 bases from J, the junction contained 11 bases not matched to a gene. Per the germline V gene, CDR1 is WSHSY and CDR2 is SAAADI. The CDR3: CASRPGTALYNEQFF. The CDR3 region has the DNA TGCGCCAGCCGCCCGGGGACAGCGCTTTACAATGAGCAGTTCTTC.

The chain couples TRBV19 to TRBJ1-5; 11 nucleotides agree with TRBD1. The V and J ends lost 5 bases and 6 bases, in that order; junction bases with no gene match: 9. The germline CDR1 and CDR2 sequences are LNHDA and SQIVND (reference sequence). The CDR3 extends over 16 amino acids. The chain's CDR3 is CASSSGQGARGQPQHF. The CDR3 bases are TGTGCCAGTAGTTCAGGACAGGGGGCTCGCGGTCAGCCCCAGCATTTT. Combining the CDR3 with reference TRBV19 and TRBJ1-5 gives the whole variable domain DGGITQSPKYLFRKEGQNVTLSCEQNLNHDAMYWYRQDPGQGLRLIYYSQIVNDFQKGDIAEGYSVSREKKESFPLTVTSAQKNPTAFYLCASSSGQGARGQPQHFGDGTRLSIL.